This TCR beta chain emerged from a study of PD-L1 blockade in urothelial cancer. About the study: Males with bladder-origin urothelial cancer made up about 85% of the roughly 29 patients.

CDR3 size: 13 residues. Looked up from germline, CDR1 is WNHNN and CDR2 is SYGVQD (reference sequence). V was cut by 4 bases and J by 1 base, with 7 bases left in between. Synthetic analogs of TCR templates were spiked into every PCR. The data were produced by immunoSEQ multiplex PCR, yet TCRdb's version contains in-frame clones alone and is incomplete. The sample holds some 120,000 clones; about 82% are singletons and the top ten take 2% to 2.5%. Time point defined: peripheral blood 6 weeks after treatment start. This receptor was taken from a man aged 45-65 years with urothelial cancer. The V and J genes are TRBV10-1 and TRBJ2-5; no firm D call. Sequenced material: PBMCs, taken around atezolizumab (anti-PD-L1) treatment. The DNA for the CDR3 is TGCGCCAGCAGTGCAGGAAGCCAAGAGACCCAGTACTTC. It specifies CASSAGSQETQYF.